The next 24 T cell receptor beta chains were all read from a single sample in a study of T-cell reconstitution after alpha-beta-depleted transplantation in children. Preparing the TCRbeta library involved the use of unique molecular identifiers. TCRdb fed the PCR reads into MiXCR, producing one record per CDR3 protein. The sample gives around 70,000 distinct CDR3 sequences, around 9.9% of which show up once; approximately 13% is in the top ten. The sequences come from PBMCs, collected before TCRalphabeta/CD19-depleted stem cell transplant. The receptor source for this set is a boy aged 5-17 years with acute myeloid leukemia, due to receive a stem cell transplant.

This clonotype was counted between two and nine times. The chain recombines TRBV20-1 with TRBJ2-7; no reliable D call. Germline CDR1 is DFQATT and CDR2 is SNEGSKA (reference sequence). Trimming left V 0 bases short and J 3 bases short, with 3 bases between. There are 11 residues in the CDR3. CDR3 bases: TGCAGTGCTAGAGACAGCTACGAGCAGTACGTC. Translation: CSARDSYEQYV.

This clonotype was recorded many times. This sequence joins TRBV3-1 and TRBJ2-5; D may be TRBD1 (5 bases). With 1 base removed from V and 0 bases from J, the gap between germline ends came to 12 bases. The CDR3 length is 16 residues. Germline-derived CDR1 and CDR2 are LGHDT and YNNKEL (reference sequence). CDR3 sequence (DNA): TGTGCCAGCAGCCAAGCACGCAGGGTTTACCAAGAGACCCAGTACTTC. It translates to CASSQARRVYQETQYF.

This clonotype was detected many times. The genes are TRBV29-1 and TRBJ2-2; D remains ambiguous. V was shortened by 5 bases and J by 1 base, with 8 bases between the two germline ends. Germline CDR1 and CDR2: SQVTM and ANQGSEA. The CDR3 has 13 residues. The CDR3 reads CSVYDMNTGELFF. In nucleotides, the CDR3 is TGCAGCGTTTATGACATGAACACCGGGGAGCTGTTTTTT.

This clonotype has only one observation. The chain carries TRBV19 and TRBJ2-2; no reliable D call. The CDR3 is 12 residues long. V dropped 1 base and J dropped 7 bases, with 4 bases sitting between them. CDR1 and CDR2 from the germline V gene are LNHDA and SQIVND (reference sequence). The CDR3 DNA is TGTGCCAGTAGTATAGGCAACGGGGAGCTGTTTTTT. Translation gives CASSIGNGELFF.

This clonotype was seen ten or more times. The V gene is TRBV7-9, the J gene TRBJ1-2, with D perhaps TRBD1 (6 bases). In germline, CDR1 is SEHNR, CDR2 FQNEAQ (reference sequence). This CDR3 comprises 13 residues. Trimming removed 2 bases from V and 5 bases from J, with 9 bases in between. CDR3 protein: CASSLIQGYGYTF. Written as DNA, the CDR3 is TGTGCCAGCAGCTTAATACAGGGATATGGCTACACCTTC. The full variable domain, in which reference TRBV7-9 and TRBJ1-2 provide the parts outside the CDR3, is DTGVSQNPRHKITKRGQNVTFRCDPISEHNRLYWYRQTLGQGPEFLTYFQNEAQLEKSRLLSDRFSAERPKGSFSTLEIQRTEQGDSAMYLCASSLIQGYGYTFGSGTRLTVV.

The chain recombines TRBV7-9 with TRBJ2-3; TRBD2 might be the D (5 bases). Trimming took 8 bases from V and 6 from J, leaving 24 bases between them. Germline V lookup: CDR1 SEHNR, CDR2 FQNEAQ (reference sequence). The CDR3 is 16 amino acids. CDR3 in amino acids: CASQGRETEYQDTQYF. In nucleotides, the CDR3 is TGTGCCAGCCAAGGGAGAGAGACCGAGTACCAGGATACGCAGTATTTT. The full variable domain, completed using reference TRBV7-9 and TRBJ2-3, is DTGVSQNPRHKITKRGQNVTFRCDPISEHNRLYWYRQTLGQGPEFLTYFQNEAQLEKSRLLSDRFSAERPKGSFSTLEIQRTEQGDSAMYLCASQGRETEYQDTQYFGPGTRLTVL.

This clonotype was counted many times. V gene TRBV6-5 combines with J gene TRBJ2-1; D unclear. Trimming cost V 0 bases and J 6 bases, with 6 bases left between them. The V gene's germline CDR1 is MNHEY and CDR2 SVGAGI. This CDR3 contains 13 residues. The CDR3 here is CASSYSWGNEQFF. CDR3 nucleotides: TGTGCCAGCAGTTACTCGTGGGGCAATGAGCAGTTCTTC.

This clonotype was seen repeatedly, ten times or more. The chain couples TRBV29-1 to TRBJ1-3, with D unclear. Trimming stripped 5 bases from V and 0 bases from J, with 11 bases between. CDR1 and CDR2 from the germline V gene are SQVTM and ANQGSEA. The CDR3 covers 14 residues. CDR3 protein: CSVSDWSSGNTIYF. CDR3 coding DNA: TGCAGCGTTTCGGACTGGAGCTCTGGAAACACCATATATTTT.

This clonotype was seen ten or more times. The V gene is TRBV12-3 or TRBV12-4, the J gene TRBJ2-5, with TRBD1 matching over 10 bases. CDR3 length: 15 residues. V lost 5 bases, J lost 4 bases, and 7 bases stayed unmatched. The CDR3 region is CASSPGTGVRETQYF. DNA of the CDR3: TGTGCCAGCAGTCCGGGGACAGGGGTGAGAGAGACCCAGTACTTC.

This chain's CDR3 is CASRGQGQNQPQHF. CDR3 coding DNA: TGTGCCAGCAGGGGACAGGGGCAGAACCAGCCCCAGCATTTT. The chain recombines TRBV2 with TRBJ1-5, with 10 bases aligning to TRBD1. J lost 7 bases, V lost 6 bases, and 6 bases had no gene match. This CDR3 spans 14 amino acids. Germline CDR1 and CDR2: SNHLY and FYNNEI.

This clonotype was picked up many times. The genes are TRBV5-1 and TRBJ1-2; D gene unclear. Germline V CDR1 and CDR2: SGHRS, YFSETQ. The CDR3 runs to 13 residues. V lost 5 bases to trimming and J lost 7 bases, with 15 bases between them. The CDR3 DNA sequence: TGCGCCAGCAGGGCGGCGAGGGAAATTGGCTACACCTTC. Translating gives CASRAAREIGYTF.

This clonotype was counted ten times or more. The chain couples TRBV18 to TRBJ1-3; a possible D gene is TRBD1 (5 bases). V was shortened by 4 bases and J by 0 bases, with 13 bases between the two germline ends. The CDR3 covers 16 residues. Germline V gene sequence: CDR1 KGHSH, CDR2 LQKENI. CDR3 sequence: CASSQDTGYSGNTIYF. DNA of the CDR3: TGTGCCAGCTCACAGGACACTGGTTACTCTGGAAACACCATATATTTT.

This clonotype appeared many times. The chain joins TRBV4-1 to TRBJ2-7; no clear D gene. Trimming took off 1 base at V and 3 bases at J, with 7 bases between the two ends. Germline V gives CDR1 MGHRA, CDR2 YSYEKL. This CDR3 has 13 amino acids. In nucleotides, the CDR3 is TGCGCCAGCAGCCAAGCTCTGGTCTACGAGCAGTACGTC. Amino acids: CASSQALVYEQYV.

The chain has TRBV7-2 and TRBJ2-2; D ambiguous. Germline CDR1 reads SGHTA; CDR2 reads FQGNSA. V dropped 2 bases and J dropped 7 bases, with 2 bases sitting between them. The CDR3 sequence is 11 residues long. The DNA of the CDR3 is TGTGCCAGCAGCTTACTCGGGGAGCTGTTTTTT. Translating gives CASSLLGELFF.

The chain carries TRBV5-6 and TRBJ1-2; 10 bases agree with TRBD1. After removal of 8 bases from V and 4 bases from J, the junction contained 11 bases not matched to a gene. This CDR3 has 15 residues. The germline CDR1 and CDR2 sequences are SGHDT and YYEEEE. The CDR3 region is CARGPGDRGRYGYTF. CDR3 sequence (DNA): TGTGCCAGGGGCCCCGGGGACAGGGGACGCTATGGCTACACCTTC.

This clonotype has at least ten counts. This rearrangement joins TRBV27 to TRBJ2-2, with D perhaps matching TRBD1 (5 bases). Trimming pared 7 bases from V and 4 bases from J, leaving 16 bases between. CDR3 size: 15 residues. Germline CDR1 is MNHEY and CDR2 is SMNVEV (reference sequence). Here the CDR3 DNA reads TGTGCCAGCACCCGGACACCCCTCCCCACCGGGGAGCTGTTTTTT. Encoded protein: CASTRTPLPTGELFF.

This clonotype has at least ten counts. The V and J genes are TRBV5-1 and TRBJ1-1, with D perhaps TRBD1 (5 bases). The V gene's germline CDR1 is SGHRS and CDR2 YFSETQ. Trimming pared 1 base from V and 0 bases from J, leaving 16 bases between. The CDR3 is made up of 17 amino acids. CDR3 residues: CASSLRNQGLMNTEAFF. The DNA for the CDR3 is TGCGCCAGCAGCTTGAGGAACCAGGGACTCATGAACACTGAAGCTTTCTTT.

This clonotype has just a few counts. The chain has TRBV25-1 and TRBJ1-4; 8 nucleotides align to TRBD1. Germline V gene sequence: CDR1 MGHDK, CDR2 SYGVNS. The CDR3 runs to 16 residues. V was pared by 5 bases and J by 0 bases, with 5 bases of the junction left unmatched. CDR3 in amino acids: CASSPRGQATNEKLFF. The DNA for the CDR3 is TGTGCCAGCAGTCCCCGGGGACAGGCAACTAATGAAAAACTGTTTTTT.

This clonotype occurred many times. The genes are TRBV4-3 and TRBJ2-7; TRBD2 might be the D (5 bases). The V gene lost 1 base and the J gene lost 3 bases, with 13 bases spanning the gap. CDR3 length: 15 amino acids. Germline CDR1 reads LGHNA; CDR2 reads YSLEER. Here the CDR3 reads CASSQAMDDYYEQYF. In DNA, the CDR3 is TGCGCCAGCAGCCAAGCAATGGACGACTACTACGAGCAGTACTTC.

This rearrangement joins TRBV20-1 to TRBJ1-4; 7 nucleotides match TRBD1. Germline assignment: CDR1 DFQATT and CDR2 SNEGSKA (reference sequence). The V and J ends lost 6 bases and 8 bases, in that order; junction bases with no gene match: 9. The CDR3 sequence is 13 residues long. The CDR3 DNA follows: TGCAGTGCGGGGGACAGTTATCCAGAAAAACTGTTTTTT. Translating it yields CSAGDSYPEKLFF.

This clonotype was counted many times. The V gene is TRBV6-5, the J gene TRBJ1-1; D unresolved. Germline lookup yields CDR1 MNHEY and CDR2 SVGAGI. Trimming took off 0 bases at V and 5 bases at J, with 16 bases between the two ends. The CDR3 length is 16 residues. This chain's CDR3 is CASSYSIHIGSTEAFF. The DNA for the CDR3 is TGTGCCAGCAGTTACTCGATTCACATTGGCTCGACTGAAGCTTTCTTT.

This clonotype has a count of ten or more. This sequence joins TRBV19 and TRBJ1-1, with 8 bases that match TRBD1. The CDR3 runs 14 residues. Germline V lookup: CDR1 LNHDA, CDR2 SQIVND (reference sequence). Unmatched junction bases numbered 6, after V lost 7 bases and J lost 2 bases. The CDR3 here is CASILRGQNTEAFF. As DNA, the CDR3 is TGTGCCAGTATCCTCAGGGGGCAAAACACTGAAGCTTTCTTT.

For this clonotype: Just one base apart from a much larger clone, this may be a read error. This CDR3 is CASRLKGLVSGELFF. CDR3 nucleotide sequence: TGTGCCAGCAGGTTAAAGGGACTAGTCTCCGGGGAGCTGTTTTTT. The chain employs TRBV7-8 and TRBJ2-2; TRBD2 matches at 8 bases. The CDR3 contains 15 residues. Germline assignment: CDR1 SGHVS and CDR2 FQNEAQ. The V gene end was trimmed by 6 bases and the J gene end by 6 bases; junction bases not matched to a gene: 9.

The rearrangement links TRBV18 to TRBJ2-1, with 9 bases aligning to TRBD2. With 4 bases clipped from V and 12 bases from J, the junction kept 10 bases outside the gene matches. There are 14 residues in the CDR3. CDR1 and CDR2 (germline): KGHSH, LQKENI. CDR3 nucleotide sequence: TGTGCCAGCTCACGAGACCTAGCGGGGATATGGCAGTTCTTC. Amino acid sequence: CASSRDLAGIWQFF.